A selection of T cell receptor beta chains follows, all from one sample in a study of cytomegalovirus exposure and HLA in healthy donors. The data were produced by immunoSEQ multiplex PCR, yet TCRdb's version contains in-frame clones alone and is incomplete. The sample lists 150,000 to 200,000 clones; 76% were seen once. The sample consisted of PBMCs. These TCRs come from a male donor in good health and CMV-seronegative. Both conserved end residues are part of each CDR3. The order of the fields is clone size, J gene, V gene, D gene, CDR3 DNA, CDR3 protein. A D gene is named only where the DNA matches it firmly. Size tells how often a clone was seen (once, few, many) or the class of an expanded clone, and some rows leave it out.

size: .
J: TRBJ1-1
V: TRBV30
D: .
DNA: TGTGCCTGGCGGGAATCCGGGAGGGATTTCTTGAACACTGAAGCTTTCTTT
CDR3: CAWRESGRDFLNTEAFF

size: .
J: TRBJ2-3
V: TRBV19
D: TRBD1
DNA: TGTGCCAGTAGGAATGCCTACAGGGGGCGAACAGATACGCAGTATTTT
CDR3: CASRNAYRGRTDTQYF

size: .
J: TRBJ2-7
V: TRBV28
D: TRBD2
DNA: TGTGCCAGCAGTTCCCCGGCCGGGGGGTACGAGCAGTACTTC
CDR3: CASSSPAGGYEQYF

size: .
J: TRBJ1-5
V: TRBV2
D: .
DNA: TGTGCCAGCAGTGAATACAGCAGCAATCAGCCCCAGCATTTT
CDR3: CASSEYSSNQPQHF

size: .
J: TRBJ2-5
V: TRBV7-6
D: TRBD2
DNA: TGTGCCAGCAGCTTAACAATCGGGGGGGCCATCGAGACCCAGTACTTC
CDR3: CASSLTIGGAIETQYF

size: .
J: TRBJ2-7
V: TRBV4-1
D: .
DNA: TGCGCCAGCAGCCAAGGAGGGGCGGCGGGGGCCCCCTACGAGCAGTACTTC
CDR3: CASSQGGAAGAPYEQYF

size: .
J: TRBJ1-2
V: TRBV19
D: .
DNA: TGTGCCAGTAGTACGGGTCGGCCAGGGGACGGCTACACCTTC
CDR3: CASSTGRPGDGYTF

size: few
J: TRBJ2-5
V: TRBV19
D: .
DNA: TGTGCCAGTAGTATGCTAAATCAAGAGACCCAGTACTTC
CDR3: CASSMLNQETQYF

size: .
J: TRBJ2-6
V: TRBV28
D: TRBD1
DNA: TGTGCCAGCAGTTTACAGGGGGCTCCTGGGGCCAACGTCCTGACTTTC
CDR3: CASSLQGAPGANVLTF

size: .
J: TRBJ2-7
V: TRBV5-1
D: .
DNA: TGCGCCAGCAGGGAGGGGCAGAACTACGAGCAGTGCTTC
CDR3: CASREGQNYEQCF

size: once
J: TRBJ1-4
V: TRBV28
D: .
DNA: TGTGCCAGCAGTTTACAGGGGATCTCTAATGAAAAACTGTTTTTT
CDR3: CASSLQGISNEKLFF

size: few
J: TRBJ1-2
V: TRBV19
D: TRBD1
DNA: TGTGCCAGTACCACAATTGAGGGACAGGGAAGACCGATGGCTGGCTACACCTTC
CDR3: CASTTIEGQGRPMAGYTF

size: .
J: TRBJ1-2
V: TRBV7-9
D: TRBD1
DNA: TGTGCCAGCAGCTTACGGGGAAGTAGCACAGGGGCCGGAGGCTACACCTTC
CDR3: CASSLRGSSTGAGGYTF

size: .
J: TRBJ1-1
V: TRBV4-3
D: .
DNA: TGCGCCAGCAGCCAAGCGATTTATCAGGGGAACACTGAAGCTTTCTTT
CDR3: CASSQAIYQGNTEAFF

size: .
J: TRBJ2-3
V: TRBV6-6
D: TRBD1
DNA: TGTGCCAGCAGCCCCGGGACAGCTAGCACAGATACGCAGTATTTT
CDR3: CASSPGTASTDTQYF

size: few
J: TRBJ1-6
V: TRBV28
D: TRBD1
DNA: TGTGCCAGCAGTTCACCGGGACAGGGAATTAATTCACCCCTCCACTTT
CDR3: CASSSPGQGINSPLHF

size: .
J: TRBJ1-5
V: TRBV19
D: .
DNA: TGTGCCAGTAGTCCAGGAAGGTTAGGTCAGCCCCAGCATTTT
CDR3: CASSPGRLGQPQHF

size: .
J: TRBJ1-2
V: TRBV7-2
D: .
DNA: TGTGCCAGCAGCTTAGACAGCCCGTACTATGGCTACACCTTC
CDR3: CASSLDSPYYGYTF

size: .
J: TRBJ2-5
V: TRBV28
D: TRBD2
DNA: TGTGCCAGCAGTTTTAGCGGGGGGGGGAGAACCCAGTACTTC
CDR3: CASSFSGGGRTQYF

size: .
J: TRBJ2-4
V: TRBV11-1
D: TRBD2
DNA: TGTGCCAGCAGCACAAAGACTAGCGAAGCCAAAAACATTCAGTACTTC
CDR3: CASSTKTSEAKNIQYF

size: .
J: TRBJ1-4
V: TRBV28
D: TRBD1
DNA: TGTGCCAGCAGTTTTACAGGGGGTACTAATGAAAAACTGTTTTTT
CDR3: CASSFTGGTNEKLFF

size: .
J: TRBJ1-4
V: TRBV7-9
D: TRBD1
DNA: TGTGCCAGCAGCCACGGACAGGGGGGTGAAAAACTGTTTTTT
CDR3: CASSHGQGGEKLFF

size: .
J: TRBJ2-5
V: TRBV5-1
D: TRBD1
DNA: TGCGCCAGCAGCTCGTGGACAGGCCTAGGCTGGGAGACCCAGTACTTC
CDR3: CASSSWTGLGWETQYF

size: .
J: TRBJ2-1
V: TRBV7-6
D: .
DNA: TGTGCCAGCAGCTCTGTAGGGTTCCCGGGGTTATACAATGAGCAGTTCTTC
CDR3: CASSSVGFPGLYNEQFF

size: .
J: TRBJ1-6
V: TRBV5-4
D: .
DNA: TGTGCCAGCAGCTTGCCGGGAACGAATAATTCACCCCTCCACTTT
CDR3: CASSLPGTNNSPLHF

size: few
J: TRBJ1-1
V: TRBV27
D: .
DNA: TGTGCCAGCAGTTTATCAGGGGTGACTGAAGCTTTCTTT
CDR3: CASSLSGVTEAFF

size: few
J: TRBJ1-2
V: TRBV7-3
D: TRBD1
DNA: TGTGCCAGCAGCAAAGACAGGGTCAATGGCTACACCTTC
CDR3: CASSKDRVNGYTF